The 18 T cell receptor beta chains presented below share a single source sample, sequenced in a study of tumor-infiltrating lymphocytes in primary liver carcinoma. Researchers drew blood RNA from unsorted whole blood and extracted germline DNA as well. Starting from roughly 540 ng of total RNA, TCR beta cDNA was produced with a primer in the constant region. Researchers made the TCR beta libraries by running three nested multiplex PCR rounds with slightly modified ARM-PCR. Primers for the first two PCR rounds were TRBV1-TRBV30 forward primers and a C-beta reverse primer (approximately 10 cycles per round). One entry per CDR3 protein, called by TCRdb with MiXCR from the multiplex PCR reads. The data contain 250,000 to 400,000 distinct CDR3 sequences, 60% to 80% of them singletons. Material: peripheral blood. Receptor source: a middle-aged man with primary liver carcinoma and hepatitis B virus infection.

This clonotype was picked up one time. The conserved closing phenylalanine or tryptophan is absent in this CDR3, likely reflecting a read error. This chain joins TRBV5-1 and TRBJ1-2, with TRBD1 matching 7 bases. The germline V gene has CDR1 SGHRS and CDR2 YFSETQ. V lost 3 bases and J lost 4; bases outside the gene matches: 6. CDR3 size: 14 residues. The CDR3 DNA reads TGCGCCAGCAGCTCAGGACAGGCACCCTATGGCTACACCTTA. This encodes CASSSGQAPYGYTL.

This clonotype was detected a few times. Mismatch with germline at one junction end may stem from a read error. V and J are TRBV30 and TRBJ1-1, with D perhaps TRBD1 (5 bases). Per germline, CDR1 GTSNPN and CDR2 SVGIG (reference sequence). The CDR3 length is 13 residues. The CDR3 loop is CSWSLFEGTEAFF. CDR3 coding DNA: TGTTCCTGGAGCCTCTTCGAGGGGACTGAAGCTTTCTTT.

With regard to this clonotype: One end of the junction varies from germline; a read error may be responsible. This sequence joins TRBV12-3 or TRBV12-4 and TRBJ1-3; D not resolved. The CDR3 totals 13 residues. Here the CDR3 reads CAITTFSGNTIYF. CDR3 sequence (DNA): TGTGCCATCACCACCTTCTCTGGAAACACTATATATTTT.

This clonotype was detected only a few times. The chain carries TRBV7-8 and TRBJ2-5, with D possibly matching TRBD2 (6 bases). The V gene's germline CDR1 is SGHVS and CDR2 FQNEAQ. The V and J ends lost 5 bases and 5 bases respectively, with 18 bases between them. The CDR3 is 15 amino acids. The CDR3 DNA is TGTGCCAGCAGCCCCCCGGGGCGGGGCGTGGAGACCCAGTACTTC. It translates to CASSPPGRGVETQYF.

Concerning this clonotype: A read error may produce the germline difference seen at one junction end. This chain links TRBV5-4 with TRBJ2-5; TRBD1 agrees at 8 bases. This CDR3 region has 13 residues. The germline gives CDR1 SGHNT, CDR2 YYREEE (reference sequence). The CDR3 spells CANSLRTGETQYF. The CDR3 nucleotides are TGTGCCAACAGCTTACGGACAGGGGAGACCCAGTACTTC. Full variable domain (remainder filled in from reference TRBV5-4 and TRBJ2-5): ETGVTQSPTHLIKTRGQQVTLRCSSQSGHNTVSWYQQALGQGPQFIFQYYREEENGRGNFPPRFSGLQFPNYSSELNVNALELDDSALYLCANSLRTGETQYFGPGTRLLVL.

The rearrangement uses TRBV11-2 and TRBJ2-3; 11 positions match TRBD2. The CDR3 spans 17 residues. CDR1 and CDR2 from the germline V gene are SGHAT and FQNNGV. Unmatched junction bases numbered 6, after V lost 1 base and J lost 3 bases. CDR3 protein: CASSLVRTSGSTDTQYF. DNA for the CDR3: TGTGCCAGCAGCTTAGTGCGAACTAGCGGGAGTACAGATACGCAGTATTTT.

This clonotype was seen a few times. This sequence joins TRBV7-9 and TRBJ2-1, with TRBD2 as a possible D gene (7 bases). The CDR3 loop spans 12 amino acids. Germline V gene sequence: CDR1 SEHNR, CDR2 FQNEAQ (reference sequence). V was pared by 8 bases and J by 12 bases, with 17 bases between. The CDR3 region is CASETLRGGQFF. The CDR3 nucleotides are TGTGCCAGCGAGACGCTTAGGGGGGGGCAGTTCTTC. Full variable domain (remainder filled in from reference TRBV7-9 and TRBJ2-1): DTGVSQNPRHKITKRGQNVTFRCDPISEHNRLYWYRQTLGQGPEFLTYFQNEAQLEKSRLLSDRFSAERPKGSFSTLEIQRTEQGDSAMYLCASETLRGGQFFGPGTRLTVL.

The chain joins TRBV10-3 to TRBJ1-1; D is unclear. This CDR3 comprises 14 residues. The germline CDR1 and CDR2 sequences are ENHRY and SYGVKD. Between the trimmed V and J ends, which lost 0 bases and 5 bases, there was a span of 10 bases. CDR3 coding DNA: TGTGCCATCAGTGAGTCAAGAACCGATACTGAAGCTTTCTTT. Residues: CAISESRTDTEAFF.

The chain recombines TRBV7-8 with TRBJ1-2; tentatively, D is TRBD1 (5 bases). The V end was cut by 7 bases, the J end by 13 bases, with 16 bases between. The CDR3 is 11 amino acids. CDR1 SGHVS and CDR2 FQNEAQ come from the germline V gene. The CDR3 DNA follows: TGTGCCAGCACCTTGATCAGGGACCCCACCTTC. It yields the protein CASTLIRDPTF.

The gene calls are TRBV29-1 and TRBJ2-3, with 8 nucleotides matching TRBD1. The CDR3 is 12 amino acids. CDR1 and CDR2 from the germline V gene are SQVTM and ANQGSEA. CDR3 coding DNA: TGCAAAGTTGGCAGGGGGCCAGATACGCAGTATTTT. It yields the protein CKVGRGPDTQYF.

CDR3 in DNA: TGTGCCAGCAGCCCCGGGAATGGGTCCATAGATACGCAGTATTTT. Amino acid sequence: CASSPGNGSIDTQYF. The rearrangement uses TRBV11-3 and TRBJ2-3, with D possibly matching TRBD2 (5 bases). V dropped 5 bases and J dropped 5 bases, with 17 bases sitting between them. CDR3 length: 15 residues. The V gene's germline CDR1 is SGHNT and CDR2 YENEEA.

This clonotype was seen a few times. V gene TRBV12-3 or TRBV12-4 combines with J gene TRBJ1-1, with D maybe TRBD1 (5 bases). The CDR3 totals 13 residues. Trimming left V 6 bases short and J 5 bases short, with 13 bases between. This CDR3 is CASSSGGTTEAFF. CDR3 DNA: TGTGCCAGCAGCTCGGGAGGGACGACTGAAGCTTTCTTT.

This rearrangement joins TRBV11-2 to TRBJ2-7; tentatively, D is TRBD2 (5 bases). The CDR3 extends over 14 amino acids. Germline loops: CDR1 SGHAT, CDR2 FQNNGV. V lost 7 bases and J 3 bases, leaving 16 bases between the germline ends. The CDR3 reads CASIYQTEVYEQYF. DNA of the CDR3: TGTGCCAGCATCTACCAGACGGAGGTCTACGAGCAGTACTTC.

The V gene is TRBV30, the J gene TRBJ2-7; tentatively, D is TRBD2 (5 bases). The CDR3 extends over 13 amino acids. V shed 0 bases and J shed 2 bases, with 8 bases lying between them. CDR1 and CDR2 from the germline V gene are GTSNPN and SVGIG (reference sequence). Here the CDR3 DNA reads TGTGCCTGGAGTGTGGGGAGCCCCTACGAGCAGTACTTC. It encodes CAWSVGSPYEQYF.

Comment on this clonotype: The junction departs from the called germline gene at one end, perhaps through a read error. CDR3 DNA: TGTGGCAGCAGTTACTCGAGTAACCGACTAGCGGTTTACAATGAGCAGTTCTTC. Translating it yields CGSSYSSNRLAVYNEQFF. The chain couples TRBV6-2 or TRBV6-3 to TRBJ2-1; TRBD2 matches at 9 bases. This CDR3 has 18 residues. The germline gives CDR1 MNHEY, CDR2 SVGEGT.

A word on this clonotype: A read error may explain this, as a much larger clone is one base away. The chain employs TRBV12-3 or TRBV12-4 and TRBJ1-4, with D possibly TRBD1 on 5 matching bases. The CDR3 runs 12 residues. The CDR3 DNA sequence: TGTGGCAGCAGTTACGGGGCTGAAAAACTGTTTTTT. As protein: CGSSYGAEKLFF.

This clonotype was detected many times. The chain is built from TRBV6-1 and TRBJ2-5; D is unclear. The germline V gene has CDR1 MNHNS and CDR2 SASEGT. The length of the CDR3 is 15 residues. V shed 3 bases and J shed 5 bases, with 16 bases lying between them. The CDR3: CASSEPRGMRETQYF. The CDR3 DNA reads TGTGCCAGCAGTGAGCCCCGTGGTATGAGGGAGACCCAGTACTTC.

The chain couples TRBV11-2 to TRBJ1-1; 8 bases align to TRBD1. V gave up 6 bases and J gave up 3 bases; unmatched junction bases: 6. The CDR3 is 14 residues long. Germline CDR1 and CDR2: SGHAT and FQNNGV. CDR3 in amino acids: CASSKQGEDTEAFF. The DNA for the CDR3 is TGTGCCAGCAGTAAACAGGGGGAGGACACTGAAGCTTTCTTT. Complete variable domain (other parts from reference TRBV11-2 and TRBJ1-1): EAGVAQSPRYKIIEKRQSVAFWCNPISGHATLYWYQQILGQGPKLLIQFQNNGVVDDSQLPKDRFSAERLKGVDSTLKIQPAKLEDSAVYLCASSKQGEDTEAFFGQGTRLTVV.